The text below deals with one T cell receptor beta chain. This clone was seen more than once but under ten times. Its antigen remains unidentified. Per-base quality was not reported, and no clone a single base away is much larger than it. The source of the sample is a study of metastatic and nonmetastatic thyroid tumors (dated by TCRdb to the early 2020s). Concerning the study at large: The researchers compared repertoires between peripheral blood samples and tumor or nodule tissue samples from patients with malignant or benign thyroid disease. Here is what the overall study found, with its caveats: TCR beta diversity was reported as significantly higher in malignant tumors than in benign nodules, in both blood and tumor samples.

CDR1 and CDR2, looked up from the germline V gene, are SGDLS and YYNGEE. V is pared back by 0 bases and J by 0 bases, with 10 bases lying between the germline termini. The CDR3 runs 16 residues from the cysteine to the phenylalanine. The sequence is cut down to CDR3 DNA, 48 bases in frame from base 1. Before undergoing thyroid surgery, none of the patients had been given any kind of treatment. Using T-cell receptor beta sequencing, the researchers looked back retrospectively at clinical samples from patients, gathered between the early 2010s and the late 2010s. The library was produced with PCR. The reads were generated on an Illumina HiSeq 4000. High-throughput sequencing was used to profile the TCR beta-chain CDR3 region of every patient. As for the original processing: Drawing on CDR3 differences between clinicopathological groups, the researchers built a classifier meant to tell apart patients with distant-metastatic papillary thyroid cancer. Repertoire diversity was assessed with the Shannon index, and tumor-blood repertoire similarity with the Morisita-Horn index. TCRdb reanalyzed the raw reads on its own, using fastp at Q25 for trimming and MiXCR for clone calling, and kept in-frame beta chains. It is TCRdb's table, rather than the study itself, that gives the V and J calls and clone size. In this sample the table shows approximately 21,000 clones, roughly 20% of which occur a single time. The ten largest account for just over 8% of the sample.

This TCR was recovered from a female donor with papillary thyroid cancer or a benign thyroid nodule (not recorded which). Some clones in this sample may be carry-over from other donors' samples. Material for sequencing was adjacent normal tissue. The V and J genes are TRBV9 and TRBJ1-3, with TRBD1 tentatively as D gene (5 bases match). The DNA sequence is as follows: TGTGCCAGCAGCGTAGGAGGGGCGAACTCTGGAAACACCATATATTTT. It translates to CASSVGGANSGNTIYF.